This T cell receptor (beta chain) comes out of a study of blood T cell repertoires in COVID-19. At the level of the study: Whether acute or convalescent, the COVID-19 samples came from the United States, Italy and Spain. The analysed material was cDNA or gDNA that came from T cells, B-cell-depleted T cells, or PBMCs.

In its sample, this clone was seen a few times. It was during active infection that Seattle patients were enrolled and then longitudinally followed. The CDR3 totals 14 residues. Trimming cost V 5 bases and J 4 bases, with 11 bases left between them. The germline gives CDR1 MNHEY, CDR2 SMNVEV (reference sequence). Source study methods: Reference gene primer amplification gave nucleated cell count estimates. The protocol was immunoSEQ multiplex PCR, while the TCRdb copy is restricted to in-frame clones and leaves out a portion. V and J calls and clone size are those listed in that table; D and trimming were worked out from the DNA. The data hold about 300,000 clones, with 85% to 90% observed a single time.

The chain recombines TRBV27 with TRBJ2-2; possible D gene TRBD2, 5 bases. The receptor was isolated from a woman in her twenties or thirties with COVID-19, enrolled during active disease. Material: peripheral blood. The chain's CDR3 is CASSLGLPTGELFF. DNA for the CDR3: TGTGCCAGCAGTCTAGGACTCCCCACCGGGGAGCTGTTTTTT.